This T cell receptor (beta chain) originates from a study of cytomegalovirus exposure and HLA in healthy donors. Study-wide results and limits: Testing in vitro showed a few CMV-associated chains specific for CMV antigens. As was reported, the classifier diagnosed cytomegalovirus status with high specificity and sensitivity. The study listed approximately 160 cytomegalovirus-associated TCR beta chains.

Clones were read by immunoSEQ multiplex PCR, and TCRdb kept only the in-frame ones, dropping some. This sample has around 150,000 clones, with 70% to 85% found just once. Comment on this clone: Its antigen remains unidentified.

The V gene lost 1 base and the J gene lost 0 bases, with 6 bases spanning the gap. Germline V gives CDR1 SGHAT, CDR2 FQNNGV. The length of the CDR3 is 14 residues. Sequencing was performed on PBMCs. The clonotype was recovered from a man younger than 45 in good health and CMV-seropositive. V usage is TRBV11-2 and J usage is TRBJ2-5; D is uncertain. The CDR3 DNA is TGTGCCAGCAGCTTAGGGTTAGACCAAGAGACCCAGTACTTC. This translates into CASSLGLDQETQYF. The full variable domain, with the rest looked up from reference TRBV11-2 and TRBJ2-5, is EAGVAQSPRYKIIEKRQSVAFWCNPISGHATLYWYQQILGQGPKLLIQFQNNGVVDDSQLPKDRFSAERLKGVDSTLKIQPAKLEDSAVYLCASSLGLDQETQYFGPGTRLLVL.